The 7 T cell receptor beta chains below were found in one sample sequenced in a study of OX40 agonist ivuxolimab in advanced cancers. Some clones are missing from TCRdb's copy, which holds only in-frame ones; the method was immunoSEQ multiplex PCR. This table has about 96,000 clones, about 80% appearing once. This sample comprised CD4+ or CD8+ T cells sorted from blood, obtained in a trial of the OX40 agonist ivuxolimab. The receptors were sampled from an adult with an advanced solid tumor such as melanoma, head and neck, liver or kidney cancer.

The chain carries TRBV29-1 and TRBJ1-2; D is possibly TRBD1 (6 bases). The CDR3 has 14 amino acids. Trimming left V 0 bases short and J 4 bases short, with 12 bases between. Germline V lookup: CDR1 SQVTM, CDR2 ANQGSEA. The CDR3 sequence: CSVEDRGGGYGYTF. For the CDR3, the DNA is TGCAGCGTTGAAGATCGGGGGGGCGGCTATGGCTACACCTTC.

The rearrangement joins TRBV12-5 to TRBJ1-2; TRBD1 might be the D (6 bases). V was clipped by 4 bases and J by 4 bases, with 13 bases between them. There are 14 residues in the CDR3. Per the germline V gene, CDR1 is LGHNT and CDR2 is FRNRAP. The CDR3 spells CASGSSTGGYGYTF. DNA for the CDR3: TGTGCTAGTGGTTCCTCGACAGGCGGCTATGGCTACACCTTC.

V usage is TRBV7-9 and J usage is TRBJ1-1; D not resolved. V lost 0 bases to trimming and J lost 1 base, with 9 bases between them. Per germline, CDR1 SEHNR and CDR2 FQNEAQ (reference sequence). This CDR3 is built from 15 residues. In DNA, the CDR3 is TGTGCCAGCAGCTTAGCTCTGACACCGAACACTGAAGCTTTCTTT. This encodes CASSLALTPNTEAFF. The whole variable domain, filled in from reference TRBV7-9 and TRBJ1-1, reads DTGVSQNPRHKITKRGQNVTFRCDPISEHNRLYWYRQTLGQGPEFLTYFQNEAQLEKSRLLSDRFSAERPKGSFSTLEIQRTEQGDSAMYLCASSLALTPNTEAFFGQGTRLTVV.

The chain couples TRBV11-2 to TRBJ2-7; D not resolved. Per the germline V gene, CDR1 is SGHAT and CDR2 is FQNNGV. Trimming shortened V by 3 bases and J by 4 bases, and 7 bases separated the two germline ends. The length of the CDR3 is 12 residues. The CDR3 here is CASSFQSYEQYF. The CDR3 nucleotides are TGTGCCAGCAGCTTCCAAAGTTACGAGCAGTACTTC.

The count of this clone is one. The V gene is TRBV6-4, the J gene TRBJ1-3; 9 bases line up with TRBD1. Germline V CDR1 and CDR2: MRHNA, SNTAGT. The CDR3 runs 17 residues. The ends lost 2 bases at V and 2 bases at J; junction bases unmatched: 7. The CDR3: CASSDPRTGAAGNTIYF. DNA of the CDR3: TGTGCCAGCAGTGACCCACGGACAGGGGCGGCTGGAAACACCATATATTTT.

This clone has a handful of counts. The chain carries TRBV7-8 and TRBJ1-3; possibly TRBD1 for D (6 bases). V was cut by 5 bases and J by 0 bases, with 20 bases left in between. There are 18 residues in the CDR3. Germline CDR1 and CDR2: SGHVS and FQNEAQ. The CDR3 sequence: CASSPYRVRLPSGNTIYF. DNA of the CDR3: TGTGCCAGCAGCCCTTACAGGGTCCGACTCCCCTCTGGAAACACCATATATTTT.

The chain is built from TRBV29-1 and TRBJ1-1, with D possibly TRBD1 on 5 matching bases. Germline CDR1 and CDR2: SQVTM and ANQGSEA. This CDR3 is built from 14 residues. V lost 7 bases and J lost 1, with 16 bases in between. The CDR3 is CSAPGGGGNTEAFF. The CDR3, as DNA: TGCAGCGCCCCAGGTGGGGGGGGGAACACTGAAGCTTTCTTT.